The 20 T cell receptor beta chains below were found in one sample sequenced in a study of lymphopenia after photon versus proton radiotherapy. Some clones are missing from TCRdb's copy, which holds only in-frame ones; the method was immunoSEQ multiplex PCR. The table shows some 30,000 clones, with roughly 87% occurring only once. The sample consisted of peripheral blood, taken from a patient treated with proton-based radiotherapy. The receptors originated from a woman in her seventies with pancreatic cancer. Some clones in this sample may be carry-over from other donors' samples.

This chain joins TRBV6-5 and TRBJ2-7, with TRBD1 identical over 7 bases. CDR1 is MNHEY and CDR2 is SVGAGI in the germline V gene. CDR3 length equals 13 residues. J lost 7 bases, V lost 6 bases, and 9 bases had no gene match. CDR3 coding DNA: TGTGCCAGCAGACCACAGGGGTTGGGAGAGCAGTACTTC. It codes for CASRPQGLGEQYF.

The CDR3, as DNA: TGTGCCAGCAGTGACTTAGAGACAAGCTCCTACAATGAGCAGTTCTTC. Translated: CASSDLETSSYNEQFF. J is TRBJ2-1 and V is TRBV6-4; D remains unclear. The V end lost 1 base, the J end lost 0 bases, and 10 bases lay between the germline ends. Looked up from germline, CDR1 is MRHNA and CDR2 is SNTAGT. This CDR3 region has 16 residues.

This chain joins TRBV28 and TRBJ2-5; possible D gene TRBD2, 5 bases. The CDR3 totals 14 residues. Germline V lookup: CDR1 MDHEN, CDR2 SYDVKM. V gave up 7 bases and J gave up 5 bases, with 17 bases separating them. The CDR3 bases are TGTGCCAGCACCCGCTTCCGAGGGATTGAGACCCAGTACTTC. Protein: CASTRFRGIETQYF.

This clone was seen only once. The chain is built from TRBV14 and TRBJ2-1; D unclear. This CDR3 is 12 amino acids long. With 4 bases removed from V and 5 bases from J, the gap between germline ends came to 6 bases. Germline CDR1 and CDR2: SGHDN and FVKESK. CDR3 amino acids: CASSPSHNEQFF. CDR3 bases: TGTGCCAGCAGCCCCTCTCACAATGAGCAGTTCTTC.

V is TRBV19 and J is TRBJ1-6; D not resolved. V shed 8 bases and J shed 2 bases, with 10 bases lying between them. There are 14 residues in the CDR3. Germline lookup yields CDR1 LNHDA and CDR2 SQIVND (reference sequence). In DNA form, the CDR3 reads TGTGCCAGTCGAGGTGGCCCCTATAATTCACCCCTCCACTTT. Residues: CASRGGPYNSPLHF.

CDR3 residues: CASSERGRGHGNTIYF. The CDR3 DNA reads TGTGCCAGCAGTGAAAGGGGCAGGGGGCACGGAAACACCATATATTTT. The chain employs TRBV2 and TRBJ1-3, with 8 positions matching TRBD1. The V segment lost 2 bases and the J segment 4 bases; nucleotides outside the gene matches: 7. The CDR3 is 16 residues long. Germline V gene sequence: CDR1 SNHLY, CDR2 FYNNEI.

This clone was seen just once. The chain employs TRBV25-1 and TRBJ1-3; 8 bases align to TRBD1. V dropped 4 bases and J dropped 8; count of bases not matched to a gene: 4. Germline V lookup: CDR1 MGHDK, CDR2 SYGVNS. The CDR3 extends over 13 amino acids. CDR3 nucleotides: TGTGCCAGCAGTGGACAGGGGACGGACACCATATATTTT. It encodes CASSGQGTDTIYF. The entire variable domain, with the rest obtained from reference TRBV25-1 and TRBJ1-3, is as follows: EADIYQTPRYLVIGTGKKITLECSQTMGHDKMYWYQQDPGMELHLIHYSYGVNSTEKGDLSSESTVSRIRTEHFPLTLESARPSHTSQYLCASSGQGTDTIYFGEGSWLTVV.

The chain uses TRBV7-2 and TRBJ1-1; D is uncertain. Germline assignment: CDR1 SGHTA and CDR2 FQGNSA. V lost 2 bases to trimming and J lost 1 base, with 5 bases between them. The length of the CDR3 is 13 residues. DNA for the CDR3: TGTGCCAGCAGCTTACTGTGGAACACTGAAGCTTTCTTT. As protein: CASSLLWNTEAFF.

This chain links TRBV6-5 with TRBJ1-2; tentatively, D is TRBD1 (5 bases). Germline CDR1 reads MNHEY; CDR2 reads SVGAGI. V dropped 6 bases and J dropped 3 bases, with 14 bases sitting between them. CDR3 length: 14 amino acids. The DNA of the CDR3 is TGTGCCAGCAGCAAGACAGCGTTCTACTATGGCTACACCTTC. It is translated as CASSKTAFYYGYTF.

The V and J genes are TRBV14 and TRBJ2-3; 7 nucleotides agree with TRBD1. The V gene end was trimmed by 4 bases and the J gene end by 0 bases; junction bases not matched to a gene: 7. The V gene's germline CDR1 is SGHDN and CDR2 FVKESK. This CDR3 is built from 16 residues. CDR3 sequence reads: CASSRTGAKSTDTQYF. The CDR3 DNA follows: TGTGCCAGCAGCCGGACAGGAGCTAAAAGCACAGATACGCAGTATTTT.

As DNA, the CDR3 is TGTGCCAGCAGTTTATTCAGGGACCAATCGGTGGCTGAAGCTTTCTTT. It yields the protein CASSLFRDQSVAEAFF. The chain links TRBV28 to TRBJ1-1; TRBD1 might be the D (5 bases). There are 16 residues in the CDR3. Trimming left V 1 base short and J 6 bases short, with 18 bases between. Looked up from germline, CDR1 is MDHEN and CDR2 is SYDVKM.

The chain has TRBV28 and TRBJ2-5; the D is unclear. From germline, CDR1 is MDHEN and CDR2 SYDVKM. The CDR3 has 15 amino acids. V was pared by 5 bases and J by 1 base, with 14 bases between. The CDR3 DNA follows: TGTGCCAGCAGTCCCTCCCGACGGTTCCAAGAGACCCAGTACTTC. Translating gives CASSPSRRFQETQYF.

The chain employs TRBV27 and TRBJ1-5; 7 nucleotides line up with TRBD1. The V gene end was trimmed by 9 bases and the J gene end by 2 bases; junction bases not matched to a gene: 7. Germline V gene lookup returns CDR1 MNHEY and CDR2 SMNVEV (reference sequence). The CDR3 loop spans 14 amino acids. The CDR3 region has the DNA TGTGCCAGTCGAGACAGGGCAGGCAATCAGCCCCAGCATTTT. This codes for CASRDRAGNQPQHF.

A single count supports this clone. The chain carries TRBV2 and TRBJ2-1; either TRBD1 or TRBD2 may supply D (6 bases each). CDR3 size: 16 residues. The germline V gene has CDR1 SNHLY and CDR2 FYNNEI. V was trimmed by 2 bases and J by 4 bases, leaving 15 bases between them. As DNA, the CDR3 is TGTGCCAGCAGTGAATGGGGAGGACAGAGTTACAATGAGCAGTTCTTC. It encodes CASSEWGGQSYNEQFF.

The chain uses TRBV21-1 and TRBJ2-7. TRBV21-1 is assigned pseudogene status. The length of the CDR3 is 13 residues. CDR3 sequence: CASSRDPYYEQYF. The CDR3 DNA sequence: TGTGCCAGCAGCAGGGACCCTTACTACGAGCAGTACTTC.

This clone was counted between two and nine times. The chain recombines TRBV11-2 with TRBJ2-1; perhaps TRBD2 as D (5 bases). The CDR3 spans 15 residues. Germline-derived CDR1 and CDR2 are SGHAT and FQNNGV. V was trimmed by 5 bases and J by 3 bases, leaving 14 bases between them. CDR3 DNA: TGTGCCAGCAGCGTAACGGACGGGAACTACAATGAGCAGTTCTTC. Amino acids: CASSVTDGNYNEQFF.

This clone turned up a few times. CDR3 DNA sequence: TGTGCCAGCAGCGTCCGGGACAGGGGGGCTGAAGCTTTCTTT. Amino acid sequence: CASSVRDRGAEAFF. The chain combines TRBV9 with TRBJ1-1; 11 bases map to TRBD1. This CDR3 is built from 14 residues. V shed 2 bases, J shed 6 bases, and the junction held 3 bases outside the gene matches. Germline CDR1 reads SGDLS; CDR2 reads YYNGEE.

The chain recombines TRBV18 with TRBJ1-1; the match to TRBD1 covers 9 bases. The J segment lost 5 bases and the V segment lost 4 bases, leaving 8 bases of the junction unmatched. CDR3 length: 15 amino acids. In germline, CDR1 is KGHSH, CDR2 LQKENI. The CDR3 sequence: CASSQMGQGGTEAFF. The CDR3 coding sequence is TGTGCCAGCTCACAAATGGGACAGGGAGGAACTGAAGCTTTCTTT.

This sequence joins TRBV10-3 and TRBJ2-5; D is unresolved. Germline V gene sequence: CDR1 ENHRY, CDR2 SYGVKD. The CDR3 has 14 residues. V was cut by 4 bases and J by 0 bases, with 9 bases left in between. CDR3 in DNA: TGTGCCATCAGTGGGGCCGGTTACCAAGAGACCCAGTACTTC. Encoded protein: CAISGAGYQETQYF.

The CDR3 sequence: CASSLVLAGNNEQFF. The DNA for the CDR3 is TGCGCCAGCAGCTTGGTACTAGCCGGGAACAATGAGCAGTTCTTC. The V gene is TRBV5-1, the J gene TRBJ2-1, with D maybe TRBD2 (6 bases). The CDR3 loop spans 15 amino acids. Trimming removed 0 bases at V and 5 bases at J, with 12 bases between. Germline CDR1 SGHRS, CDR2 YFSETQ.